The subject of this entry is one TCR beta chain. Its antigen remains unidentified. This record belongs to a study of CXCR3-negative and CXCR3-positive naive CD8 T cells. Study results and caveats: TRB CDR3s of CXCR3-positive naive cells were more hydrophobic than those of CXCR3-negative naive cells. Diversity proved comparably high across both naive subsets and much lower in memory CD8+ cells.

The libraries of TRB cDNA were constructed through 5' RACE using UMI labels. TCRdb reworked the 5' RACE reads into one entry per CDR3 protein, no DNA. Its clone listing holds 70,000 to 95,000 distinct CDR3 sequences. The CDR3 totals 14 residues. This chain connects TRBV12-3 or TRBV12-4 to TRBJ1-3; TCRdb gives TRBD1 as the D gene, but with no DNA this cannot be confirmed. The clonotype comes from a human donor in good health. Some clones in this sample may be carry-over from other donors' samples. Material: naive CXCR3- CD8+ T cells from blood. Documented subset: CD45RO-CCR7+CD27+CD95- naive CD8+ T cells lacking CXCR3 (TNR3-). The CDR3 sequence is CASTDSYLGNTIYF.